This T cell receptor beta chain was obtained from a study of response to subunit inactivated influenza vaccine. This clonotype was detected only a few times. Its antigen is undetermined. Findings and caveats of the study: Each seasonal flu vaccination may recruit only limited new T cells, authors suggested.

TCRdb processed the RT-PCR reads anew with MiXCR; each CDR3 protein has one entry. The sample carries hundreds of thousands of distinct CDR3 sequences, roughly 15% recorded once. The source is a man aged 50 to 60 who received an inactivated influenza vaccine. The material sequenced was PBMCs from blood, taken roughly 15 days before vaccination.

The DNA of the CDR3 is TGTGCCACCAGTGATCCTCCGGGACAGGGGAACACCGGGGAGCTGTTTTTT. As protein: CATSDPPGQGNTGELFF. The chain carries TRBV24-1 and TRBJ2-2; 9 bases line up with TRBD1. The CDR3 runs to 17 residues. Germline CDR1 KGHDR, CDR2 SFDVKD. Trimming at V came to 3 bases and at J to 1 base, leaving 5 bases not matched to a gene.